This entry concerns a single T cell receptor (beta chain). Its antigen remains unidentified. This may be a read error, as it is one base from a much larger clone. This sample is part of a study of post-analysis software for immune sequencing data. Study context: Progressive-relapsing, secondary progressive and relapsing-remitting multiple sclerosis were among the disease courses included. Whole-study findings and limits: Significantly decreased normalized Chao1 diversity was recorded for multiple sclerosis patients relative to controls. When patients were compared with controls, four to six TRBV segments were more frequent, TRBV5-6, TRBV5-1 and TRBV20-1 among them.

Per the germline V gene, CDR1 is MDHEN and CDR2 is SYDVKM. The CDR3 is made up of 16 amino acids. Carried by the TCR beta cDNA libraries were unique molecular identifiers. TCRdb ran MiXCR on the PCR reads and lists one entry per CDR3 protein. The sample lists some 240,000 distinct CDR3 sequences, 36% occurring once. V gene TRBV28 combines with J gene TRBJ2-5, with 12 bases fitting TRBD1. The clonotype was recovered from a girl between 10 and 17 years old with multiple sclerosis. The sample comprised blood. This CDR3 reads CTSSPTGTGGRETQYF. CDR3 in DNA: TGTACCAGCAGCCCCACCGGGACAGGGGGCCGGGAGACCCAGTACTTC.